Each of the 3 T cell receptor beta chains below was sequenced from the same sample in a study of blood T cell repertoires in COVID-19. Sequencing was performed with immunoSEQ multiplex PCR; in TCRdb, only in-frame clones are kept and a portion is missing. This sample has fewer than 300,000 clones; roughly 85% occur once, and the top ten carry roughly 3.1%. The sample was peripheral blood. The receptors derive from a woman younger than 30 with acute or convalescent COVID-19.

The chain has TRBV28 and TRBJ1-1; D remains unclear. Germline V gene sequence: CDR1 MDHEN, CDR2 SYDVKM. V was trimmed by 5 bases and J by 1 base, leaving 8 bases between them. CDR3 length: 13 residues. The CDR3 protein is CASSDTPNTEAFF. In nucleotides, the CDR3 is TGTGCCAGCAGTGACACCCCGAACACTGAAGCTTTCTTT.

The J gene is TRBJ2-1, the V gene TRBV11-2; a possible D gene is TRBD2 (5 bases). Germline V gives CDR1 SGHAT, CDR2 FQNNGV. The V and J ends lost 4 bases and 8 bases respectively, with 18 bases between them. CDR3 length equals 15 residues. CDR3 sequence: CASSSDYADRDEQFF. The CDR3 coding sequence is TGTGCCAGCAGCTCCGACTATGCGGATAGGGATGAGCAGTTCTTC.

A few counts support this clone. The V and J genes are TRBV7-2 and TRBJ2-1, with D possibly matching TRBD2 (5 bases). This CDR3 is 15 amino acids long. Germline V gene data show CDR1 as SGHTA and CDR2 as FQGNSA. The V end was cut by 2 bases, the J end by 5 bases, with 13 bases between. The CDR3 protein is CASSLQASRNNEQFF. The CDR3 DNA is TGTGCCAGCAGCTTACAGGCTAGCAGAAACAATGAGCAGTTCTTC.